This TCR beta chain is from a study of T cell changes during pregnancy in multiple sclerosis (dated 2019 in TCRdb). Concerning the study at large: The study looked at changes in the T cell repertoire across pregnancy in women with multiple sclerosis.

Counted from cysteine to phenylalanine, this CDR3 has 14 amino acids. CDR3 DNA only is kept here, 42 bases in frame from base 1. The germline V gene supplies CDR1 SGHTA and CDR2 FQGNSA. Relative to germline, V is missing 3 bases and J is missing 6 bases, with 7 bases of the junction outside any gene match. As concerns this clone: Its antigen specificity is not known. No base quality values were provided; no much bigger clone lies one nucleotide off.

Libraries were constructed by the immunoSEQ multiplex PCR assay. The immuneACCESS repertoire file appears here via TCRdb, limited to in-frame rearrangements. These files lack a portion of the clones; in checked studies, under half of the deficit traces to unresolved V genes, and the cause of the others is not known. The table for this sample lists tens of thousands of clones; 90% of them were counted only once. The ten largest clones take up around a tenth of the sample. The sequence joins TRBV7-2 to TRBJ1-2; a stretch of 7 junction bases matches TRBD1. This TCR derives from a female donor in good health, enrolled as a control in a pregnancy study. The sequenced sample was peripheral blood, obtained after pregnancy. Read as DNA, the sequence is TGTGCCAGCAGCTTGAGACAGGGAAGGGATGGCTACACCTTC. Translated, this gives CASSLRQGRDGYTF.